This T cell receptor (beta chain) was identified during a study of T cell responses to AZD1222 COVID-19 vaccine. The CDR3 extends over 16 amino acids. J was trimmed by 0 bases and V by 4 bases; bases with no gene match: 7. Germline V lookup: CDR1 KGHSH, CDR2 LQKENI. Generated by immunoSEQ multiplex PCR, the TCRdb table keeps only in-frame clones and is missing some. This table holds 30,000 to 35,000 clones, approximately 80% found once. The rearrangement joins TRBV18 to TRBJ2-3; TRBD2 agrees at 7 bases. This TCR was recovered from an adult who received the AZD1222 COVID-19 vaccine. The sequencing here drew on peripheral blood, taken 28 days after the second AZD1222 dose. The CDR3 sequence: CASSLSGGRSTDTQYF. The CDR3, as DNA: TGTGCCAGCTCACTCTCAGGCGGGAGAAGCACAGATACGCAGTATTTT.